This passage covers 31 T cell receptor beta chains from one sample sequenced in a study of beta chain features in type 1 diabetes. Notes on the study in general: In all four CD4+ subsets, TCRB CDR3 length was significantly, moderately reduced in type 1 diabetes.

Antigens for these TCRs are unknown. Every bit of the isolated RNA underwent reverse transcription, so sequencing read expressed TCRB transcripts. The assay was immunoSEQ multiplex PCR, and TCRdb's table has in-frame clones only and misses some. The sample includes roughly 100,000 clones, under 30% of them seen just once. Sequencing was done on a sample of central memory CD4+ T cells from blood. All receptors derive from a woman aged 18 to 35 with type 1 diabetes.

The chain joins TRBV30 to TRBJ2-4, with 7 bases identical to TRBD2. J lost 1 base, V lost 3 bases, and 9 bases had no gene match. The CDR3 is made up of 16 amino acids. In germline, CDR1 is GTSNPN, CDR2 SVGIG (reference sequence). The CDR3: CAWSQKVGGAKNIQYF. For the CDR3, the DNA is TGTGCCTGGAGCCAGAAAGTGGGGGGGGCCAAAAACATTCAGTACTTC.

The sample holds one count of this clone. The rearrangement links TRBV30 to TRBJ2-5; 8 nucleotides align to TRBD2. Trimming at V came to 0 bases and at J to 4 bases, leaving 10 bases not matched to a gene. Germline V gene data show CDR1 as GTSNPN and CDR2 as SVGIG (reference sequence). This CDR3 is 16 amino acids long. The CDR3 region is CAWSVPTGGQVETQYF. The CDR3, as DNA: TGTGCCTGGAGTGTCCCCACGGGAGGGCAGGTAGAGACCCAGTACTTC.

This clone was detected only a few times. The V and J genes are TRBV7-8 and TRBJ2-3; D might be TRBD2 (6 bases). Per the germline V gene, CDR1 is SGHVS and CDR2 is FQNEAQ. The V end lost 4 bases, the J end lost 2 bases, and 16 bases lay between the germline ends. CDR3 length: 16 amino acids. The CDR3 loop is CASSSRRTTPTDTQYF. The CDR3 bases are TGTGCCAGCAGCTCGCGACGGACTACCCCCACAGATACGCAGTATTTT. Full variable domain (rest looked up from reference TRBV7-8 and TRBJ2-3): GAGVSQSPRYKVAKRGQDVALRCDPISGHVSLFWYQQALGQGPEFLTYFQNEAQLDKSGLPSDRFFAERPEGSVSTLKIQRTQQEDSAVYLCASSSRRTTPTDTQYFGPGTRLTVL.

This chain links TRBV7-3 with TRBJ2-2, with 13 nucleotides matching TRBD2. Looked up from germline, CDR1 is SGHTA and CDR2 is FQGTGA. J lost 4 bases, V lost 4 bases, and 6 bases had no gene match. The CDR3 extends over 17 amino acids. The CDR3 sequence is CASSSRTSGSSTGELFF. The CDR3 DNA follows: TGTGCCAGCAGCTCCCGGACTAGCGGGAGTTCCACCGGGGAGCTGTTTTTT.

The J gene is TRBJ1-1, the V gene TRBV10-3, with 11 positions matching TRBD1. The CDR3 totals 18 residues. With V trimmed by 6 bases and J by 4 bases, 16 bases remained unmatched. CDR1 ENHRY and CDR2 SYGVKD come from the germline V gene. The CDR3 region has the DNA TGTGCCATCAGGCCGGGACAGGGGGATTGGAGAGAACGCACTGAAGCTTTCTTT. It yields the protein CAIRPGQGDWRERTEAFF.

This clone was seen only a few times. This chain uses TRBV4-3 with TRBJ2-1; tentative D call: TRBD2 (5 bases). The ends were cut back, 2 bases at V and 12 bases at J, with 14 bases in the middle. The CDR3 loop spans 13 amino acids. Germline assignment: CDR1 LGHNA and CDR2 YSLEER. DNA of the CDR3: TGCGCCAGCAGCCAATCACGACCGGGATCGCAGTTCTTC. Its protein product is CASSQSRPGSQFF.

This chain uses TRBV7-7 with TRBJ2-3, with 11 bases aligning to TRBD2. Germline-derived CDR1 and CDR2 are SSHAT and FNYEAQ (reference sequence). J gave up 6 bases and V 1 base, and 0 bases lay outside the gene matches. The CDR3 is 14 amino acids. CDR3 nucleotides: TGTGCCAGCAGCTTAGGGACTAGCGGGGATACGCAGTATTTT. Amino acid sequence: CASSLGTSGDTQYF. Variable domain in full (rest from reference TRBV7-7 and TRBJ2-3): GAGVSQSPRYKVTKRGQDVTLRCDPISSHATLYWYQQALGQGPEFLTYFNYEAQPDKSGLPSDRFSAERPEGSISTLTIQRTEQRDSAMYRCASSLGTSGDTQYFGPGTRLTVL.

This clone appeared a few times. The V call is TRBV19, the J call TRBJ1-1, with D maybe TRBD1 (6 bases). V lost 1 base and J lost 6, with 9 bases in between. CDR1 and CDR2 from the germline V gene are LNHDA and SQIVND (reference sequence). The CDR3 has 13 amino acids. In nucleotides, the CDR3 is TGTGCCAGTAGTATAGGACAGGCCTCTGAAGCTTTCTTT. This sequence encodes CASSIGQASEAFF.

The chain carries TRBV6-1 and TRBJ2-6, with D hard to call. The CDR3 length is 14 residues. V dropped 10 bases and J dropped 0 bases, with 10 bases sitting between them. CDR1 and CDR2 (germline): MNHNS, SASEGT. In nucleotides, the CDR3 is TGTGCCACGTGGGCGAGCTCTGGGGCCAACGTCCTGACTTTC. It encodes CATWASSGANVLTF.

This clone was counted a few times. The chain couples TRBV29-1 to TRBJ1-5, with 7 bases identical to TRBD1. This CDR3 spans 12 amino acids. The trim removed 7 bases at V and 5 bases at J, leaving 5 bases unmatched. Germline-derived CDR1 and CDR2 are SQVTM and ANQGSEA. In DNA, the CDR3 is TGCAGCGCAGGACAGGAAGATCAGCCCCAGCATTTT. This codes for CSAGQEDQPQHF.

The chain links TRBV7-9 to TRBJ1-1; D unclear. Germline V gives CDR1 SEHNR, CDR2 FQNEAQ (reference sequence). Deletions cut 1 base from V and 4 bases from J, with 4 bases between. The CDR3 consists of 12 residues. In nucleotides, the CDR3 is TGTGCCAGCAGCTTAGGGAGCACTGAAGCTTTCTTT. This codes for CASSLGSTEAFF.

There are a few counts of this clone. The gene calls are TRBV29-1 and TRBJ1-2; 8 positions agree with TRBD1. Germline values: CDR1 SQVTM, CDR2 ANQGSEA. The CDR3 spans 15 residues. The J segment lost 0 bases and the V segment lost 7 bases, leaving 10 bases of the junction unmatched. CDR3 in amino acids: CSAVPSGGANYGYTF. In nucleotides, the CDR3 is TGCAGCGCTGTACCCTCAGGGGGCGCTAACTATGGCTACACCTTC.

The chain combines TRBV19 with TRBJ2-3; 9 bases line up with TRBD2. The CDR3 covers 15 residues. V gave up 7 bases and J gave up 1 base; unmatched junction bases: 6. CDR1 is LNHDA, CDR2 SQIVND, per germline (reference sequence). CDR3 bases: TGTGCCAGTACAAATAGCGGGAGAGGCACAGATACGCAGTATTTT. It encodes CASTNSGRGTDTQYF.

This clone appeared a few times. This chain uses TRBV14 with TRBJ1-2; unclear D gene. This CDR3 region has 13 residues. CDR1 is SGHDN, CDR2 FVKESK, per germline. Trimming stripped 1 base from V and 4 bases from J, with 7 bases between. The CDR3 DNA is TGTGCCAGCAGCCAAGGACAACTCTATGGCTACACCTTC. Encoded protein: CASSQGQLYGYTF. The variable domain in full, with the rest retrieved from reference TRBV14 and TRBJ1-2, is EAGVTQFPSHSVIEKGQTVTLRCDPISGHDNLYWYRRVMGKEIKFLLHFVKESKQDESGMPNNRFLAERTGGTYSTLKVQPAELEDSGVYFCASSQGQLYGYTFGSGTRLTVV.

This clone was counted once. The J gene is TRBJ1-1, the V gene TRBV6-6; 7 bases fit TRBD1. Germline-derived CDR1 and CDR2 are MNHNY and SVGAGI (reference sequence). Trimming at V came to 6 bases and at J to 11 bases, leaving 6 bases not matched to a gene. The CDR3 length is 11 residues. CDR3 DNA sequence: TGTGCCAGCAGGACCGGGACAGAGGCTTTCTTT. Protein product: CASRTGTEAFF.

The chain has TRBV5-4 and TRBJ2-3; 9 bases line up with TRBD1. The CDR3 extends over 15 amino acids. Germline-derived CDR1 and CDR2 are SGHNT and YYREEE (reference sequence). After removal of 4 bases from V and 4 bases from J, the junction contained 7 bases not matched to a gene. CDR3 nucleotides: TGTGCCAGCAGCCTCGGGACAGGGAGTTCAGATACGCAGTATTTT. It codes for CASSLGTGSSDTQYF. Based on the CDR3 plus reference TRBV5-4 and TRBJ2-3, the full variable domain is ETGVTQSPTHLIKTRGQQVTLRCSSQSGHNTVSWYQQALGQGPQFIFQYYREEENGRGNFPPRFSGLQFPNYSSELNVNALELDDSALYLCASSLGTGSSDTQYFGPGTRLTVL.

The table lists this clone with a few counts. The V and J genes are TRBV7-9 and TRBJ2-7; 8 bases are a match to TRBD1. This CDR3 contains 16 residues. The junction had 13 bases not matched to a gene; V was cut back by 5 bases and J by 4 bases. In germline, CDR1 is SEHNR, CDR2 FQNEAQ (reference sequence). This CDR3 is CASSPAGTGRFYEQYF. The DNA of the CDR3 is TGTGCCAGCAGCCCCGCGGGGACAGGAAGATTTTACGAGCAGTACTTC.

This CDR3 is CATSRTRQGLQETQYF. DNA of the CDR3: TGTGCCACCAGCAGAACAAGACAGGGCCTACAAGAGACCCAGTACTTC. This sequence joins TRBV15 and TRBJ2-5; TRBD1 matches 7 bases. The CDR3 sequence is 16 residues long. The germline V gene encodes CDR1 LNHNV and CDR2 YYDKDF (reference sequence). Trimming at V came to 2 bases and at J to 2 bases, leaving 8 bases not matched to a gene.

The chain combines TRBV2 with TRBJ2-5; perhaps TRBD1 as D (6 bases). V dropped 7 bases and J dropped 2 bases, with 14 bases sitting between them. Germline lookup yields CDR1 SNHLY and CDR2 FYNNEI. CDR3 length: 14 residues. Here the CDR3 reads CASNRQGSQETQYF. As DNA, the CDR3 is TGTGCCAGCAACCGGCAGGGGTCTCAAGAGACCCAGTACTTC.

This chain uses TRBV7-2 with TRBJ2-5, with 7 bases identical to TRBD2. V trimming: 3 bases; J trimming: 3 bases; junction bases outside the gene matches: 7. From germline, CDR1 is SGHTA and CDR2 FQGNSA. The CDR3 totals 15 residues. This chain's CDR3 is CASSLGTAGEETQYF. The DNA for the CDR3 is TGTGCCAGCAGCTTGGGGACGGCGGGAGAAGAGACCCAGTACTTC.

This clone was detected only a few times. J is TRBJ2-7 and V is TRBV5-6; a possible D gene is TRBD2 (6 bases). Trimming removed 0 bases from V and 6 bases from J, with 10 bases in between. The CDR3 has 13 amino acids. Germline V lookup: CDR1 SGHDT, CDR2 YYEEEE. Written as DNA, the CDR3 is TGTGCCAGCAGCTTGGGCCCAGCGGGCGAGCAGTACGTC. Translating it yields CASSLGPAGEQYV.

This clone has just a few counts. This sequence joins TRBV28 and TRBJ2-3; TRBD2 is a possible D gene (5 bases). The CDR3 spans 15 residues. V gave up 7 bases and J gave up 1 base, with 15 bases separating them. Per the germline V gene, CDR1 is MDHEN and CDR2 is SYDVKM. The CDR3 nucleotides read TGTGCCAGCACTCCACCCCACGGGGGCACAGATACGCAGTATTTT. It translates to CASTPPHGGTDTQYF.

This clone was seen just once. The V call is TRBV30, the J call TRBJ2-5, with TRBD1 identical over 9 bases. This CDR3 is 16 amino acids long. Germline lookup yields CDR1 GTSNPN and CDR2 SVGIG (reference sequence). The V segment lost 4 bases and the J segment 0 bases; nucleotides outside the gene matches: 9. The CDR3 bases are TGTGCCTGGAATGTTGGCGGACAGGGGTACCAAGAGACCCAGTACTTC. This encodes CAWNVGGQGYQETQYF.

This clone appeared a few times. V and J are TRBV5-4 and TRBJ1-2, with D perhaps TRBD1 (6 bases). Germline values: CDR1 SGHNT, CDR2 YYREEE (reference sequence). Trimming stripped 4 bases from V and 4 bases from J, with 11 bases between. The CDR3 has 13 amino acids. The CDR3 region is CASSRDKIYGYTF. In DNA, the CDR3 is TGTGCCAGCAGCCGGGACAAGATCTATGGCTACACCTTC.

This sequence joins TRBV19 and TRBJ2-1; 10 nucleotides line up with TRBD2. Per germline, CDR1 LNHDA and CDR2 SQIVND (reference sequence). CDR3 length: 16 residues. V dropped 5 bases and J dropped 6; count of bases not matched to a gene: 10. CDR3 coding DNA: TGTGCCAGTAGTTCATTAAGCGGGAGGGGGAGCAATGAGCAGTTCTTC. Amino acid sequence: CASSSLSGRGSNEQFF.

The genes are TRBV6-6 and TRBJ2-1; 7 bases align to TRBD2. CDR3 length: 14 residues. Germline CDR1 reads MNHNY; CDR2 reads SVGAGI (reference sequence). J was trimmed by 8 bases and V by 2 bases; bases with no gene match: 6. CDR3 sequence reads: CASSYAGVGDEQFF. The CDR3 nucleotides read TGTGCCAGCAGTTACGCGGGAGTGGGCGATGAGCAGTTCTTC.

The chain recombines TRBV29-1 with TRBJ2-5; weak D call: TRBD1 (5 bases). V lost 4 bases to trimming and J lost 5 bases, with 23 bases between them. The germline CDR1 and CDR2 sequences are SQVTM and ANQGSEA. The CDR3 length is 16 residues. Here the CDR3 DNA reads TGCAGCGTTGGGCGGCTGGGCAGGGCCGTTCCGGAGACCCAGTACTTC. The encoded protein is CSVGRLGRAVPETQYF.

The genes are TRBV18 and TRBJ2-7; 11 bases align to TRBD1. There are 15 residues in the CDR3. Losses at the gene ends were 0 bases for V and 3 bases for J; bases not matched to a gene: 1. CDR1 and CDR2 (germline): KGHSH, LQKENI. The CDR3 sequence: CASSPPGQGVYEQYF. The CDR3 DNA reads TGTGCCAGCTCACCACCGGGACAGGGGGTCTACGAGCAGTACTTC.

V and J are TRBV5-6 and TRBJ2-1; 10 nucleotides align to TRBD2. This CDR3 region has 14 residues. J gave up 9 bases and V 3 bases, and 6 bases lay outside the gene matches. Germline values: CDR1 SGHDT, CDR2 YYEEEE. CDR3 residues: CASSWGAGGGEQFF. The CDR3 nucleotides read TGTGCCAGCAGCTGGGGAGCGGGAGGGGGTGAGCAGTTCTTC.

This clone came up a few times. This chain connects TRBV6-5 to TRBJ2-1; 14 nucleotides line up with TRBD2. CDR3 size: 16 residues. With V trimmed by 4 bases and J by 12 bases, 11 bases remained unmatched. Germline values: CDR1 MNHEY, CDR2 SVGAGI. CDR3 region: CASSSSGLAGGRGQFF. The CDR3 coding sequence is TGTGCCAGCAGTTCCTCAGGACTAGCGGGAGGTCGTGGGCAGTTCTTC.

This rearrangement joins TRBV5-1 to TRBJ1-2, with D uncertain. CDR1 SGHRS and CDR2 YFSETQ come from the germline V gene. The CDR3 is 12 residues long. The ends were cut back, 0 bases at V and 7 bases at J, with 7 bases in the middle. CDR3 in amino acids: CASSLGWAGYTF. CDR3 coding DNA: TGCGCCAGCAGCTTGGGGTGGGCTGGCTACACCTTC.